These T cell receptor beta chains were read from a single sample in a study of vaccination effects on CD4 cells after COVID-19. Measured with immunoSEQ multiplex PCR; TCRdb has only the in-frame clones, and not every one. The sample carries 25,000 to 30,000 clones, more than 60% recorded once. For these TCRs, the target antigens are not known. This specimen consisted of CD4+ T cells from PBMCs cultured with HCoV-NL63 spike peptides, obtained after COVID-19 vaccination. The source of these receptors is a human donor who received a COVID-19 vaccine. Both conserved end residues are part of each CDR3. D genes are given only for firm matches.

d_gene: .
v_gene: TRBV7-9
CDR3aa: CASSTSGTTLKQYF

d_gene: .
v_gene: TRBV6-5
CDR3aa: CASSSTALSGNTIYF

d_gene: .
v_gene: TRBV6-2/TRBV6-3
CDR3aa: CASSYRRTDYEQYF

d_gene: TRBD1
v_gene: TRBV4-1
CDR3aa: CASSRDRGQVEQYF

d_gene: TRBD1
v_gene: TRBV4-1
CDR3aa: CASSPGQPDLASYEQYF

d_gene: TRBD1
v_gene: TRBV18
CDR3aa: CASSLSQGRGYNEQFF

d_gene: TRBD2
v_gene: TRBV9
CDR3aa: CASSTTGTSVVNEQFF

d_gene: .
v_gene: TRBV30
CDR3aa: CAWSISGYGYTF

d_gene: .
v_gene: TRBV11-2
CDR3aa: CASSSQGGEAFF

d_gene: .
v_gene: TRBV14
CDR3aa: CASSPRLSGHNEQFF